This T cell receptor (beta chain) was sequenced in a study of blood T cell repertoires in COVID-19. Seattle's enrolled individuals joined amid active infection and were then monitored longitudinally. Original processing methods: Nucleated cell counts were estimated from reference gene primer amplification. The table came from immunoSEQ multiplex PCR; TCRdb's copy has only in-frame clones and leaves some out. The V and J calls and clone size are taken from that table; D and trimming were inferred from the DNA. The sample has about 160,000 clones, approximately 86% seen once. Input material: peripheral blood. This clonotype originated in a woman aged 40 to 50 with COVID-19, enrolled during active disease.

The CDR3 is CASSREGIHQPQHF. CDR3 sequence (DNA): TGCGCCAGCAGTCGGGAAGGGATTCATCAGCCCCAGCATTTT. The chain is built from TRBV5-1 and TRBJ1-5; D is undetermined. The CDR3 is 14 residues long. V shed 5 bases and J shed 5 bases, with 14 bases lying between them. CDR1 and CDR2 from the germline V gene are SGHRS and YFSETQ.